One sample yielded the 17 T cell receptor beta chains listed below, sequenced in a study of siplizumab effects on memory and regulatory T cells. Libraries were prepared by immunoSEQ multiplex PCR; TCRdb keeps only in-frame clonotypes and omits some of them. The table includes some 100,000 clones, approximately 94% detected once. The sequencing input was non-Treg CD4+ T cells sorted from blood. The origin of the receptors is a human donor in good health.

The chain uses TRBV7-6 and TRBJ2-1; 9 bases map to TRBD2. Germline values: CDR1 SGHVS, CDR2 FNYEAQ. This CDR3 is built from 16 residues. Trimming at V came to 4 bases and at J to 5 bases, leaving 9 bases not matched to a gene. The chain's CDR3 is CASSSKTGTSNNEQFF. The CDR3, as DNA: TGTGCCAGCAGCTCCAAGACCGGGACTAGCAACAATGAGCAGTTCTTC.

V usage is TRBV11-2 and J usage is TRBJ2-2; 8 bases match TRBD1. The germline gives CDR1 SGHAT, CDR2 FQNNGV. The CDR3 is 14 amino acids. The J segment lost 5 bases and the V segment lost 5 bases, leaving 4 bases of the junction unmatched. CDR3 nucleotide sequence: TGTGCCAGCAGCCTCGACAGGGGAACCGGGGAGCTGTTTTTT. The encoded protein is CASSLDRGTGELFF.

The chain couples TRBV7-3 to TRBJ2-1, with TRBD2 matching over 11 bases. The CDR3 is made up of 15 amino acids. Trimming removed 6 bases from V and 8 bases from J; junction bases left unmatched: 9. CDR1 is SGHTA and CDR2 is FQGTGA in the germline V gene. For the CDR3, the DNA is TGTGCCAGCAGTATAGCGGGAGGGCCCCGCGATGAGCAGTTCTTC. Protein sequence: CASSIAGGPRDEQFF.

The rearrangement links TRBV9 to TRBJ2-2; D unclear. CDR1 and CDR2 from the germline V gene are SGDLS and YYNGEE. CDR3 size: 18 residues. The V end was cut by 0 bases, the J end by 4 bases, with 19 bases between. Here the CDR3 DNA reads TGTGCCAGCAGCGTAGGCCCCCCCGGTCCGACGCTCACCGGGGAGCTGTTTTTT. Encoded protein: CASSVGPPGPTLTGELFF.

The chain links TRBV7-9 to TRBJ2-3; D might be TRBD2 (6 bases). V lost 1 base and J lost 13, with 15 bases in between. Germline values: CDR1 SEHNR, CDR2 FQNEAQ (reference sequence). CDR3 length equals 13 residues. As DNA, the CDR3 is TGTGCCAGCAGCTTAGAAGTCACAGCGGGCAAGTATTTT. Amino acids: CASSLEVTAGKYF.

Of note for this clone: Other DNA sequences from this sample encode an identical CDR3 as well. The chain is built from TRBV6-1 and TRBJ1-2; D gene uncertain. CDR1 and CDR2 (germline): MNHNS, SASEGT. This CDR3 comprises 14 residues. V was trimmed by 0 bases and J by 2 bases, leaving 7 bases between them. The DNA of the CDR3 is TGTGCCAGCAGTGAAGCGGGCGGAAACTATGGCTACACCTTC. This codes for CASSEAGGNYGYTF.

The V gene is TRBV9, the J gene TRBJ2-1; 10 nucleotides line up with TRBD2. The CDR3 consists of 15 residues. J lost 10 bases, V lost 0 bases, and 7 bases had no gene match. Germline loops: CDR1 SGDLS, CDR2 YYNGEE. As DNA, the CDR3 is TGTGCCAGCAGCGTAGATCTAGCGGGAGCCAAAGAGCAGTTCTTC. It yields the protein CASSVDLAGAKEQFF.

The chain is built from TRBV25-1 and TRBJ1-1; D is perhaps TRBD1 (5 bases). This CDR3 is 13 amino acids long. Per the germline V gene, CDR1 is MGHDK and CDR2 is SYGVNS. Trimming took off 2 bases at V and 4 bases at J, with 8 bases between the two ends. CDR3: CASSEQGFTEAFF. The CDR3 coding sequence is TGTGCCAGCAGTGAACAGGGCTTCACTGAAGCTTTCTTT.

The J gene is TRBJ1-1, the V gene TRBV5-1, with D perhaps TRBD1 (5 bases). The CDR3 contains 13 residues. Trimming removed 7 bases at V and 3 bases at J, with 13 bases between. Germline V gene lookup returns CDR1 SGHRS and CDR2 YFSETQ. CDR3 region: CASYEGVDTEAFF. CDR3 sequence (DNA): TGCGCCAGCTACGAAGGGGTGGACACTGAAGCTTTCTTT.

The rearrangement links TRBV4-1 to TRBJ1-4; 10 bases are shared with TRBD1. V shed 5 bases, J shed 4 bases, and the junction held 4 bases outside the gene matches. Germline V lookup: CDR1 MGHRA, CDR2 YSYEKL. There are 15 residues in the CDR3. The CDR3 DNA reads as TGCGCCAGCAGCACCGGGACAGGGGATAATGAAAAACTGTTTTTT. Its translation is CASSTGTGDNEKLFF.

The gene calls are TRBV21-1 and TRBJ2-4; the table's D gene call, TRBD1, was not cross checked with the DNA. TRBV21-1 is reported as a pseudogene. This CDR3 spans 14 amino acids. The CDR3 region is CASSRPPGTHIQYF. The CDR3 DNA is TGTGCCAGCAGCAGACCTCCTGGGACACACATTCAGTACTTC.

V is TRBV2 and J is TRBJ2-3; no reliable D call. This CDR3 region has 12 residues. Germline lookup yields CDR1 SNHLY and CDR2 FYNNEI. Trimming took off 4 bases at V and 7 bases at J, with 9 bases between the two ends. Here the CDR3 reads CASSGPANTQYF. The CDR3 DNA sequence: TGTGCCAGCAGTGGTCCAGCAAATACGCAGTATTTT.

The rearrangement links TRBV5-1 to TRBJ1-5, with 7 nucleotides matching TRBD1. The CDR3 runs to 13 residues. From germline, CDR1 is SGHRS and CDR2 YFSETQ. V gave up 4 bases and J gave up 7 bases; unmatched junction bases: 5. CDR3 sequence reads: CASSLLQGQPQHF. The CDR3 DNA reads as TGCGCCAGCAGCCTGCTACAGGGGCAGCCCCAGCATTTT.

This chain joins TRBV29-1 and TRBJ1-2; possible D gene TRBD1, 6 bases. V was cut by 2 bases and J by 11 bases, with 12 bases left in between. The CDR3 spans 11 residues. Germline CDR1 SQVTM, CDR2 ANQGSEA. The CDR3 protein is CSVETGREYTF. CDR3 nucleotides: TGCAGCGTTGAAACAGGGAGGGAGTACACCTTC.

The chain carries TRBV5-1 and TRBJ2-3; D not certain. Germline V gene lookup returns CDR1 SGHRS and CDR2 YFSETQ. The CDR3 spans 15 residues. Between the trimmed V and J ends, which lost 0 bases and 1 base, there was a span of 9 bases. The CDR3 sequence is CASSLEGGRTDTQYF. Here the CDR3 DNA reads TGCGCCAGCAGCTTGGAAGGCGGTCGCACAGATACGCAGTATTTT.

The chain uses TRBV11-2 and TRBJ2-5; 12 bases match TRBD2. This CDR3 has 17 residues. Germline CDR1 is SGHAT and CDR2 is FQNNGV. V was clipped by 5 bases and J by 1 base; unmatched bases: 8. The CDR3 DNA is TGTGCCAGCAGCGCAAGAGGACTAGCGGGGCGCCAAGAGACCCAGTACTTC. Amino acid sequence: CASSARGLAGRQETQYF.

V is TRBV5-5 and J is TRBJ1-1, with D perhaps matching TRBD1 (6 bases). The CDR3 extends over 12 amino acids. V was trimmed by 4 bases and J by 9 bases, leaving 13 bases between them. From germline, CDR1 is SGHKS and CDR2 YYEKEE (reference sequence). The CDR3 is CASSPSWGQAFF. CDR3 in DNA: TGTGCCAGCAGCCCTTCTTGGGGGCAAGCTTTCTTT.